Given below is one TCR beta chain in context. Its antigen is unidentified. One entry per CDR3 protein, called by TCRdb with MiXCR from the reads. The sample consists of tens of thousands of distinct CDR3 sequences, 20% to 30% of them appearing once. These data are taken from a study of T cell repertoires in cytomegalovirus infection. Germline CDR1 and CDR2: SGHNT and YYREEE (reference sequence). The junction had 7 bases not matched to a gene; V was cut back by 9 bases and J by 7 bases. The CDR3 is made up of 13 amino acids. The sequences come from CD8+ T cells from cultured PBMCs, collected from culture after CMV antigen stimulation. The clonotype was recovered from a human donor in good health (CMV status not recorded). Some clones in this sample may be carry-over from other donors' samples. This chain connects TRBV5-4 to TRBJ2-1, with 10 bases lining up with TRBD2. In DNA form, the CDR3 reads TGTGCCATCTCCCTTAGCGGGGGGAATGAGCAGTTCTTC. Its protein product is CAISLSGGNEQFF.